These T cell receptor beta chains were read from a single sample in a study of T cells after posttransplantation cyclophosphamide. TCRdb's table, derived via immunoSEQ multiplex PCR, lists solely in-frame clones and lacks some. The table shows 20,000 to 25,000 clones, with around 89% occurring only once. The sequenced sample was PBMCs, obtained around 390 days after allogeneic stem cell transplant with calcineurin inhibitor and methotrexate. The receptors come from a female patient between 30 and 45 years old who received an allogeneic stem cell transplant from an unrelated donor, was CMV-positive, and had acute and chronic GVHD. Among the T cells, some may be from the graft donor. Each CDR3 is given with its conserved first and last residue. Each record gives: J gene, D gene, clone size, V gene, CDR3 protein, CDR3 DNA. A D gene is named only where the DNA matches it firmly. Not every row has a clone size; where given, it reads once, few, many or a size class.

>TRBJ2-1|-|-|TRBV4-1
CASSLLEGSEQFF
TGCGCCAGCAGCCTACTGGAGGGGTCGGAGCAGTTCTTC
>TRBJ2-1|TRBD2|-|TRBV7-2
CASSSEGTRLANEQFF
TGTGCCAGCAGCTCAGAAGGGACTAGGTTAGCCAATGAGCAGTTCTTC
>TRBJ1-5|-|-|TRBV5-1
CASSLSNQPQHF
TGCGCCAGCAGCCTTAGCAATCAGCCCCAGCATTTT
>TRBJ1-1|TRBD1|-|TRBV18
CASSLSTGGREAFF
TGTGCCAGCTCACTATCGACAGGGGGCCGAGAAGCTTTCTTT
>TRBJ1-3|-|-|TRBV30
CAWSVSSGNTIYF
TGTGCCTGGAGTGTCAGCTCTGGAAACACCATATATTTT
>TRBJ1-6|-|-|TRBV4-1
CASSQEAEFNSPLHF
TGCGCCAGCAGCCAAGAAGCCGAATTTAATTCACCCCTCCACTTT
>TRBJ2-2|-|once|TRBV7-9
CASSFLGDTGELFF
TGTGCCAGCAGCTTCTTAGGGGACACCGGGGAGCTGTTTTTT
>TRBJ1-1|TRBD1|-|TRBV6-5
CASRDRLMNTEAFF
TGTGCCAGCAGGGACAGGCTGATGAACACTGAAGCTTTCTTT
>TRBJ2-1|TRBD1|-|TRBV5-5
CASSPGTGGWNEQFF
TGTGCCAGCAGCCCCGGGACAGGGGGCTGGAATGAGCAGTTCTTC
>TRBJ2-1|-|few|TRBV5-1
CASSLFELALTSYNEQFF
TGCGCCAGCAGCTTGTTTGAACTAGCATTGACGTCCTACAATGAGCAGTTCTTC
>TRBJ1-1|-|-|TRBV7-9
CASSPLTGDTEAFF
TGTGCCAGCAGCCCACTTACAGGCGACACTGAAGCTTTCTTT
>TRBJ2-1|TRBD2|few|TRBV7-7
CASSPAGAYNEQFF
TGTGCTAGCAGCCCAGCGGGGGCCTACAATGAGCAGTTCTTC
>TRBJ1-5|-|-|TRBV13
CASSLRDDSNQPQHF
TGTGCCAGCAGCCTGAGGGATGACAGCAATCAGCCCCAGCATTTT
>TRBJ2-5|TRBD2|-|TRBV7-2
CASRSGSLETQYF
TGTGCCAGCAGGAGCGGGAGCCTGGAGACCCAGTACTTC
>TRBJ1-2|-|-|TRBV5-1
CASSLAPDRNYGYTF
TGCGCCAGCAGCCTCGCCCCCGACAGGAACTATGGCTACACCTTC
>TRBJ2-1|TRBD2|-|TRBV6-4
CASSLAGGTYNEQFF
TGTGCCAGCAGTTTAGCGGGAGGTACCTACAATGAGCAGTTCTTC
>TRBJ2-2|TRBD1|-|TRBV7-2
CASSLRQGAGTGELFF
TGTGCCAGCAGCTTACGACAGGGGGCGGGCACCGGGGAGCTGTTTTTT
>TRBJ2-5|TRBD2|-|TRBV6-5
CASTPGLAKETQYF
TGTGCCAGCACACCGGGACTAGCGAAAGAGACCCAGTACTTC
>TRBJ2-3|TRBD1|-|TRBV19
CASSIPGQGGTDTQYF
TGTGCCAGTAGTATACCGGGACAGGGCGGCACAGATACGCAGTATTTT
>TRBJ1-2|-|once|TRBV4-3
CASSPGHNYGYTF
TGCGCCAGCAGTCCGGGACATAACTATGGCTACACCTTC
>TRBJ2-3|-|-|TRBV11-2
CASSPLGRADTQYF
TGTGCCAGCAGCCCACTAGGTAGGGCAGATACGCAGTATTTT
>TRBJ2-1|-|-|TRBV9
CASSAGGPPLTEQFF
TGTGCCAGCAGCGCCGGGGGACCCCCACTAACAGAGCAGTTCTTC
>TRBJ1-3|-|few|TRBV4-1
CASSRAGVVLEGNTIYF
TGCGCCAGCAGCCGGGCCGGGGTAGTCCTGGAGGGAAACACCATATATTTT
>TRBJ1-1|-|-|TRBV5-6
CASSLQGSTEAFF
TGTGCCAGCAGCTTGCAGGGGAGCACTGAAGCTTTCTTT
>TRBJ2-7|TRBD2|-|TRBV4-1
CASSLWGTSGIYEQYF
TGCGCCAGCAGCCTTTGGGGGACTAGCGGGATCTACGAGCAGTACTTC
>TRBJ1-1|-|-|TRBV5-1
CASSLAAQGTTEAFF
TGCGCCAGCAGCTTGGCGGCCCAGGGGACCACTGAAGCTTTCTTT
>TRBJ2-7|-|-|TRBV29-1
CSVVPDGGKAYEQYF
TGCAGCGTTGTCCCAGACGGAGGAAAGGCCTACGAGCAGTACTTC
>TRBJ2-1|-|-|TRBV7-2
CASSLAGRAGEQFF
TGTGCCAGCAGCTTAGCAGGGCGGGCTGGTGAGCAGTTCTTC
>TRBJ1-3|-|-|TRBV5-6
CASSLIESFSGNTIYF
TGTGCCAGCAGCTTGATAGAGAGCTTCTCTGGAAACACCATATATTTT
>TRBJ2-1|TRBD2|-|TRBV11-2
CASSPPGSGNGEQFF
TGTGCCAGCAGCCCCCCCGGGAGCGGGAACGGTGAGCAGTTCTTC
>TRBJ1-6|-|-|TRBV11-3
CASSSRRGGMGSPLHF
TGTGCCAGCAGCTCCCGCCGGGGGGGGATGGGTTCACCCCTCCACTTT
>TRBJ2-1|-|-|TRBV29-1
CSVEGEREASYNEQFF
TGCAGCGTTGAGGGTGAGAGGGAGGCCTCCTACAATGAGCAGTTCTTC
>TRBJ2-3|TRBD2|-|TRBV4-2
CASSQFAGVDTDTQYF
TGTGCCAGCAGCCAATTTGCGGGAGTTGACACAGATACGCAGTATTTT
>TRBJ1-5|-|-|TRBV18
CASSPGENQPQHF
TGTGCCAGCTCACCCGGGGAGAATCAGCCCCAGCATTTT
>TRBJ2-6|TRBD1|-|TRBV19
CASSRQGTGANVLTF
TGTGCCAGTAGTAGACAGGGTACAGGGGCCAACGTCCTGACTTTC
>TRBJ2-7|TRBD2|-|TRBV4-2
CASSPLGGIPYEQYF
TGTGCCAGCAGCCCATTGGGAGGGATCCCCTACGAGCAGTACTTC
>TRBJ2-5|TRBD2|-|TRBV7-9
CASSLAGVETQYF
TGTGCCAGCAGCCTAGCGGGAGTAGAGACCCAGTACTTC
>TRBJ1-2|-|-|TRBV6-5
CASSQEGLSYGYTF
TGTGCCAGCAGTCAGGAAGGTCTTTCGTATGGCTACACCTTC
>TRBJ1-1|TRBD1|-|TRBV7-9
CASSPGTGGFDTEAFF
TGTGCCAGCAGTCCCGGGACAGGGGGCTTTGACACTGAAGCTTTCTTT
>TRBJ2-3|TRBD1|-|TRBV19
CASSSHTGVPADTQYF
TGTGCCAGTAGCTCGCATACAGGGGTTCCAGCAGATACGCAGTATTTT
>TRBJ1-1|TRBD1|-|TRBV7-6
CASSSILLDRFWVNTEAFF
TGTGCCAGCAGCTCGATACTACTGGACAGGTTTTGGGTGAACACTGAAGCTTTCTTT
>TRBJ1-1|TRBD1|-|TRBV5-4
CASSPRTGGFNTEAFF
TGTGCCAGCAGCCCCCGGACAGGGGGCTTTAACACTGAAGCTTTCTTT
>TRBJ2-1|-|-|TRBV5-1
CASSLGGSKSSYNEQFF
TGCGCCAGCAGCTTGGGAGGGAGCAAATCGTCCTACAATGAGCAGTTCTTC
>TRBJ2-1|TRBD1|once|TRBV28
CASSSGTVLWEQFF
TGTGCCAGCAGTTCTGGGACAGTACTATGGGAGCAGTTCTTC
>TRBJ1-4|-|-|TRBV19
CASTDIPGIHNEKLFF
TGTGCCAGTACCGACATCCCCGGGATCCATAATGAAAAACTGTTTTTT
>TRBJ2-3|TRBD2|-|TRBV6-5
CASSYQSGSRTDTQYF
TGTGCCAGCAGTTACCAAAGCGGGAGTAGGACAGATACGCAGTATTTT
>TRBJ1-6|-|once|TRBV7-6
CASGGESSPLHF
TGTGCCAGCGGGGGGGAATCCTCACCCCTCCACTTT
>TRBJ1-2|TRBD1|-|TRBV6-5
CASSSRLIRGRGGYTF
TGTGCCAGCAGTTCGAGACTCATCAGGGGGCGAGGCGGCTACACCTTC
>TRBJ2-7|-|-|TRBV30
CASSQGYEQYF
TGTGCCTCATCACAGGGCTACGAGCAGTACTTC
>TRBJ2-5|TRBD2|-|TRBV6-5
CASSYSGREAETQYF
TGTGCCAGCAGTTACTCGGGGCGGGAGGCGGAGACCCAGTACTTC
>TRBJ2-1|TRBD1|once|TRBV27
CASSSTGTASYNEQFF
TGTGCCAGCAGTTCAACCGGGACAGCCTCCTACAATGAGCAGTTCTTC
>TRBJ2-1|TRBD2|-|TRBV29-1
CSVETSVYNEQFF
TGCAGCGTTGAAACTAGCGTGTACAATGAGCAGTTCTTC
>TRBJ2-1|TRBD2|-|TRBV6-5
CASRLAVDSEQFF
TGTGCCAGCAGACTAGCGGTTGATAGTGAGCAGTTCTTC
>TRBJ2-5|-|-|TRBV9
CASSAPGVGEGAQYF
TGTGCCAGCAGCGCCCCGGGTGTGGGTGAAGGGGCCCAGTACTTC
>TRBJ1-1|-|-|TRBV7-3
CASSLEDGRGEAFF
TGTGCCAGCAGCCTCGAGGACGGCCGGGGAGAAGCTTTCTTT
>TRBJ2-3|TRBD2|-|TRBV2
CASREATSETDTQYF
TGTGCCAGCAGAGAGGCGACTAGCGAGACAGATACGCAGTATTTT
>TRBJ1-1|-|-|TRBV21-1
CASSTGQGNTEAFF
TGTGCCAGCAGCACGGGACAGGGGAACACTGAAGCTTTCTTT
>TRBJ2-1|-|-|TRBV9
CASSSSGSYNEQFF
TGTGCCAGCAGCTCCTCCGGGTCTTACAATGAGCAGTTCTTC
>TRBJ1-3|TRBD1|-|TRBV4-1
CASSQAGQESSGNTIYF
TGCGCCAGCAGCCAAGCGGGACAGGAGAGCTCTGGAAACACCATATATTTT
>TRBJ2-1|-|-|TRBV30
CAWSVVATAYNEQFF
TGTGCCTGGAGTGTAGTGGCGACTGCCTACAATGAGCAGTTCTTC